A single sample gave rise to the 20 T cell receptor beta chains below, sequenced in a study of blood T cell repertoires in COVID-19. The table came from immunoSEQ multiplex PCR; TCRdb's copy has only in-frame clones and leaves some out. This sample has about 230,000 clones; over 75% occur once, and the top ten carry more than 9%. Sequencing was carried out using peripheral blood. The source of these receptors is a man between 45 and 60 years old with COVID-19, enrolled during active disease.

The rearrangement joins TRBV19 to TRBJ2-5, with 10 bases that match TRBD1. Germline V gene data show CDR1 as LNHDA and CDR2 as SQIVND (reference sequence). This CDR3 has 15 residues. The trim removed 4 bases at V and 7 bases at J, leaving 9 bases unmatched. CDR3 DNA: TGTGCCAGTAGTACAGGGACAGGGGAGATTGGGACCCAGTACTTC. It specifies CASSTGTGEIGTQYF. Complete variable domain (other parts from reference TRBV19 and TRBJ2-5): DGGITQSPKYLFRKEGQNVTLSCEQNLNHDAMYWYRQDPGQGLRLIYYSQIVNDFQKGDIAEGYSVSREKKESFPLTVTSAQKNPTAFYLCASSTGTGEIGTQYFGPGTRLLVL.

The J gene is TRBJ2-1, the V gene TRBV28; 13 bases agree with TRBD2. Losses at the gene ends were 5 bases for V and 7 bases for J; bases not matched to a gene: 5. The V gene's germline CDR1 is MDHEN and CDR2 SYDVKM. The CDR3 consists of 15 residues. Here the CDR3 reads CASSTRTSGGNEQFF. CDR3 DNA sequence: TGTGCCAGCAGTACCCGGACTAGCGGGGGAAATGAGCAGTTCTTC. The variable domain in full, completed from reference TRBV28 and TRBJ2-1, reads DVKVTQSSRYLVKRTGEKVFLECVQDMDHENMFWYRQDPGLGLRLIYFSYDVKMKEKGDIPEGYSVSREKKERFSLILESASTNQTSMYLCASSTRTSGGNEQFFGPGTRLTVL.

This clone appeared a single time. The rearrangement uses TRBV2 and TRBJ1-4; 10 bases fit TRBD1. The V and J ends lost 2 bases and 8 bases, in that order; junction bases with no gene match: 5. Per germline, CDR1 SNHLY and CDR2 FYNNEI. The CDR3 is 15 amino acids. The CDR3 is CASSETGQGREKLFF. The CDR3 bases are TGTGCCAGCAGTGAAACGGGACAGGGGAGGGAAAAACTGTTTTTT.

The V and J genes are TRBV5-1 and TRBJ2-7; D gene ambiguous. V shed 7 bases and J shed 1 base, with 15 bases lying between them. Germline CDR1 and CDR2: SGHRS and YFSETQ. The CDR3 runs 14 residues. The DNA for the CDR3 is TGCGCCAGCCATACCGGCCCCGGGTCCTACGAGCAGTACTTC. Translating it yields CASHTGPGSYEQYF.

The chain has TRBV27 and TRBJ2-1; TRBD2 matches 9 bases. With 7 bases clipped from V and 6 bases from J, the junction kept 7 bases outside the gene matches. The germline V gene has CDR1 MNHEY and CDR2 SMNVEV (reference sequence). The CDR3 loop spans 14 amino acids. The CDR3 DNA reads as TGTGCCAGCACCCTTGGCGGGGGGGTCAATGAGCAGTTCTTC. Protein sequence: CASTLGGGVNEQFF.

This chain connects TRBV14 to TRBJ1-1, with no clear D. Germline CDR1 is SGHDN and CDR2 is FVKESK. The CDR3 sequence is 13 residues long. V was shortened by 2 bases and J by 3 bases, with 7 bases between the two germline ends. CDR3 nucleotide sequence: TGTGCCAGCAGCCAATATAGAGACACTGAAGCTTTCTTT. This sequence encodes CASSQYRDTEAFF.

This clone has only one observation. The chain joins TRBV27 to TRBJ1-2; 9 bases are a match to TRBD1. V shed 6 bases and J 4 bases; nucleotides not matched to a gene: 6. The germline V gene has CDR1 MNHEY and CDR2 SMNVEV (reference sequence). The CDR3 totals 14 residues. The CDR3 DNA reads as TGTGCCAGCAGGACAGGGGGAACTACCTATGGCTACACCTTC. Translating it yields CASRTGGTTYGYTF.

The gene calls are TRBV19 and TRBJ1-4; no clear D. CDR3 length equals 13 residues. V was trimmed by 5 bases and J by 3 bases, leaving 7 bases between them. Looked up from germline, CDR1 is LNHDA and CDR2 is SQIVND (reference sequence). The CDR3 spells CASSSPANEKLFF. CDR3 nucleotide sequence: TGTGCCAGTAGTTCCCCGGCTAATGAAAAACTGTTTTTT.

The genes are TRBV6-5 and TRBJ2-7; D not certain. The CDR3 runs 13 residues. Per the germline V gene, CDR1 is MNHEY and CDR2 is SVGAGI. Trimming took 7 bases from V and 3 from J, leaving 13 bases between them. CDR3 residues: CASTPGLLYEQYF. The DNA of the CDR3 is TGTGCCAGCACACCGGGTCTACTCTACGAGCAGTACTTC.

This clone was seen a few times. The chain employs TRBV18 and TRBJ2-5; a weak D match, TRBD1 (6 bases). Trimming removed 8 bases at V and 3 bases at J, with 13 bases between. Per the germline V gene, CDR1 is KGHSH and CDR2 is LQKENI. CDR3 length: 13 amino acids. For the CDR3, the DNA is TGTGCCAGCGCCCAATCAGGGGAAGAGACCCAGTACTTC. Amino acids: CASAQSGEETQYF.

This clone has more than one count but fewer than ten. The rearrangement joins TRBV19 to TRBJ1-5; 7 nucleotides line up with TRBD1. This CDR3 region has 14 residues. The V and J ends lost 8 bases and 0 bases, in that order; junction bases with no gene match: 4. Germline CDR1 LNHDA, CDR2 SQIVND (reference sequence). CDR3 sequence: CASEGQASNQPQHF. CDR3 in DNA: TGTGCCAGTGAAGGACAGGCTAGCAATCAGCCCCAGCATTTT.

The CDR3: CASSQRLGQGVNTIYF. The CDR3, as DNA: TGTGCCAGCAGCCAAAGGCTGGGACAGGGCGTAAACACCATATATTTT. The gene calls are TRBV3-1 (or the pseudogene TRBV3-2) and TRBJ1-3, with 9 bases that match TRBD1. The ends lost 2 bases at V and 6 bases at J; junction bases unmatched: 8. Per the germline V gene, CDR1 is LGHDT and CDR2 is YNNKEL (reference sequence). The CDR3 totals 16 residues.

The rearrangement joins TRBV7-2 to TRBJ1-1; D possibly corresponds to TRBD1 (6 bases). This CDR3 contains 15 residues. Per the germline V gene, CDR1 is SGHTA and CDR2 is FQGNSA. V lost 5 bases to trimming and J lost 8 bases, with 21 bases between them. The CDR3 bases are TGTGCCAGCAGCCCACGCCAAGCACAGGGTTCGGAAGCTTTCTTT. Encoded protein: CASSPRQAQGSEAFF.

The gene calls are TRBV19 and TRBJ2-7; D is perhaps TRBD1 (6 bases). CDR1 is LNHDA and CDR2 is SQIVND in the germline V gene (reference sequence). CDR3 size: 13 residues. V shed 3 bases and J shed 2 bases, with 8 bases lying between them. In DNA, the CDR3 is TGTGCCAGTAGTATGGGACATACCTACGAGCAGTACTTC. Amino acids: CASSMGHTYEQYF.

The V call is TRBV5-6, the J call TRBJ2-7; maybe TRBD1 (6 bases). The CDR3 contains 15 residues. Germline-derived CDR1 and CDR2 are SGHDT and YYEEEE. With 0 bases removed from V and 6 bases from J, the gap between germline ends came to 16 bases. CDR3 nucleotide sequence: TGTGCCAGCAGCTTGGGGCCGCTTTTAGGGGGCGAGCAGTACTTC. Translation gives CASSLGPLLGGEQYF.

The rearrangement uses TRBV7-9 and TRBJ2-4, with unresolved D. Germline-derived CDR1 and CDR2 are SEHNR and FQNEAQ (reference sequence). Between the trimmed V and J ends, which lost 1 base and 5 bases, there was a span of 3 bases. This CDR3 has 12 amino acids. CDR3 sequence: CASSLVENIQYF. The CDR3 DNA sequence: TGTGCCAGCAGCTTAGTCGAAAACATTCAGTACTTC.

The chain employs TRBV30 and TRBJ1-5; perhaps TRBD1 as D (5 bases). This CDR3 comprises 14 residues. The germline gives CDR1 GTSNPN, CDR2 SVGIG (reference sequence). With 1 base removed from V and 3 bases from J, the gap between germline ends came to 10 bases. The CDR3 region is CAWSEGAVNQPQHF. In nucleotides, the CDR3 is TGTGCCTGGAGTGAAGGGGCGGTCAATCAGCCCCAGCATTTT.

The rearrangement uses TRBV2 and TRBJ2-1; D gene ambiguous. The CDR3 consists of 11 residues. From germline, CDR1 is SNHLY and CDR2 FYNNEI. V lost 6 bases and J 4 bases, leaving 4 bases between the germline ends. The CDR3 spells CASSPYNEQFF. The CDR3 nucleotides are TGTGCCAGCAGCCCTTACAATGAGCAGTTCTTC.

The V call is TRBV24-1, the J call TRBJ2-1; 7 bases line up with TRBD2. The J segment lost 4 bases and the V segment lost 5 bases, leaving 4 bases of the junction unmatched. The CDR3 consists of 14 residues. Germline CDR1 reads KGHDR; CDR2 reads SFDVKD. CDR3 protein: CATSGGGAYNEQFF. The CDR3 DNA is TGTGCCACCAGTGGGGGGGGAGCGTACAATGAGCAGTTCTTC.

This clone was recorded a few times. The chain uses TRBV28 and TRBJ2-7; D is perhaps TRBD2 (5 bases). CDR3 length equals 11 residues. Germline V CDR1 and CDR2: MDHEN, SYDVKM. Deletions cut 2 bases from V and 6 bases from J, with 5 bases between. This chain's CDR3 is CASSLRGEQYF. Written as DNA, the CDR3 is TGTGCCAGCAGTTTACGGGGCGAGCAGTACTTC.